This T cell receptor beta chain originates from a study of blood T cell repertoires in COVID-19. This clone was seen just once. As handled by the study authors: Scientists estimated how many nucleated cells there were by amplifying reference gene primers. Assay: immunoSEQ multiplex PCR; the TCRdb copy retains only in-frame clones and omits some. V and J calls and clone size are as listed in that table; D and trimming were resolved from the DNA. The sample comprises roughly 91,000 clones, 82% of which are singletons, and more than 1% rests with the top ten. The CDR3 consists of 16 residues. Germline V gene lookup returns CDR1 MGHDK and CDR2 SYGVNS. The V end lost 2 bases, the J end lost 0 bases, and 12 bases lay between the germline ends.

This chain connects TRBV25-1 to TRBJ2-3; D not resolved. The material sequenced was peripheral blood. This clonotype was sampled from a woman aged 80 or over with acute or convalescent COVID-19. CDR3 amino acids: CASSERGSSSTDTQYF. The CDR3 region has the DNA TGTGCCAGCAGTGAACGCGGCAGCTCTAGCACAGATACGCAGTATTTT.